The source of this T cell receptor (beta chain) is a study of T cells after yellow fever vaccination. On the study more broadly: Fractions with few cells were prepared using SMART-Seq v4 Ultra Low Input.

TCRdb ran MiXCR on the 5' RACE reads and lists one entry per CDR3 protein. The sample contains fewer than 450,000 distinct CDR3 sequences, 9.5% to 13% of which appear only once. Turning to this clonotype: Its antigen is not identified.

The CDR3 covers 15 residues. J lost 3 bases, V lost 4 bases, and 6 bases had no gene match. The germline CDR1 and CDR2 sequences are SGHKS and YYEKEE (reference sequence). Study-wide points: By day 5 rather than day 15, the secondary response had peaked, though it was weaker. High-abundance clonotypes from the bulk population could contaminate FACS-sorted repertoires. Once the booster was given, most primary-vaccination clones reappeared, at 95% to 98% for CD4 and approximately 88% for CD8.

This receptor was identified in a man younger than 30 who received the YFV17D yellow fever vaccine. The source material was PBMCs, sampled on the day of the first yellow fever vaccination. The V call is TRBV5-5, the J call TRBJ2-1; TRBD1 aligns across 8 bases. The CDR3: CASSIGTGLYNEQFF. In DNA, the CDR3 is TGTGCCAGCAGCATAGGGACAGGCCTCTACAATGAGCAGTTCTTC.